This TCR beta chain was identified in a study of shared clonotypes between healthy human individuals. Across the whole study: Samples came from a couple of female and a few male donors aged 18 to 49. Study-level points and caveats: Richness estimates generally favored naive over memory subsets.

Into CD45RA+ naive and CD45RA-negative memory subsets, the CD4+ cells were split. Profiled with immunoSEQ multiplex PCR; TCRdb holds only in-frame clones, not every one. This table holds approximately 1.4 million clones, 95% to 99% found once. For this clone: Its target is unknown.

The receptor was derived from a man between 25 and 39 years old in good health. The specimen was naive CD4+ T cells sorted from blood. Subset in this sample: CD45RA+ positively selected.

CDR3 in amino acids: CASSLGVGTGTDTQYF. CDR3 nucleotides: TGTGCCAGCAGCTTAGGGGTCGGGACAGGGACAGATACGCAGTATTTT. The rearrangement links TRBV11-3 to TRBJ2-3, with 9 nucleotides matching TRBD1. The CDR3 consists of 16 residues. CDR1 is SGHNT and CDR2 is YENEEA in the germline V gene. After removal of 1 base from V and 3 bases from J, the junction contained 5 bases not matched to a gene.